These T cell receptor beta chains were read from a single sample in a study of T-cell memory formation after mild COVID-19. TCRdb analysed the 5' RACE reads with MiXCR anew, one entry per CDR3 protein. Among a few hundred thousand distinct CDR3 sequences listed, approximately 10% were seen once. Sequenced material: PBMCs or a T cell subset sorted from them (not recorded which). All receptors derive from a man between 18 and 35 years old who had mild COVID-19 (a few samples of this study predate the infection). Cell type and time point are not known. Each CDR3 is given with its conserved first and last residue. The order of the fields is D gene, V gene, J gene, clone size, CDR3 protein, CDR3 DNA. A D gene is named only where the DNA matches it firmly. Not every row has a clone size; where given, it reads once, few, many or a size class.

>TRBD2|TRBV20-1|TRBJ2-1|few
CSVKTSGGHYNEQFF
TGCAGTGTTAAGACTAGCGGGGGCCACTACAATGAGCAGTTCTTC
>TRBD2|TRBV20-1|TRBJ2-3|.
CSASGTVASGGLTDTQYF
TGCAGTGCTTCCGGGACGGTGGCCAGCGGGGGACTCACAGATACGCAGTATTTT
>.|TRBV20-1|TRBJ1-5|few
CSASRGSNQPQHF
TGCAGTGCCAGCAGGGGTAGCAATCAGCCCCAGCATTTT
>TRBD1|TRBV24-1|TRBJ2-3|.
CATSDFEGQGYTDTQYF
TGTGCCACCAGTGATTTCGAGGGACAGGGTTACACAGATACGCAGTATTTT
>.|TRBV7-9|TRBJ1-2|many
CASSTFGAYGYTF
TGTGCCAGCAGCACCTTTGGCGCCTATGGCTACACCTTC
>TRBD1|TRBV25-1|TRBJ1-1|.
CASSLQGASDEAFF
TGTGCCAGCAGTCTACAGGGGGCGAGCGATGAAGCTTTCTTT
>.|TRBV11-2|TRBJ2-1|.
CASSSVQGSSYNEQFF
TGTGCCAGCAGCTCCGTACAGGGTAGCTCCTACAATGAGCAGTTCTTC
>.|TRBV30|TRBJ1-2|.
CAWKETGYGYTF
TGTGCCTGGAAGGAGACAGGCTATGGCTACACCTTC
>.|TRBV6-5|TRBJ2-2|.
CASSYVLGELFF
TGTGCCAGCAGTTACGTGCTCGGGGAGCTGTTTTTT
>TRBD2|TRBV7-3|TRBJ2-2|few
CASSYGLANTGELFF
TGTGCCAGCAGCTACGGACTAGCAAACACCGGGGAGCTGTTTTTT
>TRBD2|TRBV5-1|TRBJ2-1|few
CASSSGLAGALNEQFF
TGCGCCAGCAGCTCCGGACTAGCGGGGGCTCTAAATGAGCAGTTCTTC
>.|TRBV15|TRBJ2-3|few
CATSGGADTQYF
TGTGCCACCAGCGGTGGGGCAGATACGCAGTATTTT
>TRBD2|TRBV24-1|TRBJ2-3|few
CATSDLSGTAGGPRDTQYF
TGTGCCACCAGTGATTTAAGCGGGACAGCGGGGGGGCCGAGGGATACGCAGTATTTT
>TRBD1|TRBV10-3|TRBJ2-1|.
CAISTGQGNEQFF
TGTGCCATCAGCACGGGACAGGGGAATGAGCAGTTCTTC